These 18 T cell receptor beta chains share one sample of origin, sequenced in a study of shared clonotypes between healthy human individuals. Method: immunoSEQ multiplex PCR; TCRdb's copy keeps in-frame clones and lacks some. The data show 2,500,000 or so clones, with around 92% seen just once and roughly 0.34% held by the top ten. Sample: naive CD4+ T cells from PBMCs. Subset reported: CD45RA+ positively selected. The source of these receptors is a man aged 18 to 30 in good health. Some clones in this sample may be carry-over from other donors' samples.

The chain joins TRBV5-4 to TRBJ2-2; D is ambiguous. CDR3 size: 16 residues. Germline assignment: CDR1 SGHNT and CDR2 YYREEE (reference sequence). V dropped 4 bases and J dropped 6 bases, with 19 bases sitting between them. CDR3 sequence reads: CASSPPGAMAPGELFF. The CDR3 coding sequence is TGTGCCAGCAGCCCCCCCGGAGCCATGGCCCCCGGGGAGCTGTTTTTT.

CDR3 nucleotides: TGTGCCAGCAGCCGCCTCGGGACTAGCGATGTGGAGCAGTACTTC. It translates to CASSRLGTSDVEQYF. The rearrangement uses TRBV28 and TRBJ2-7; 10 nucleotides agree with TRBD2. The CDR3 loop spans 15 amino acids. Germline loops: CDR1 MDHEN, CDR2 SYDVKM. The V segment lost 6 bases and the J segment 7 bases; nucleotides outside the gene matches: 12.

The chain is built from TRBV5-1 and TRBJ2-6; 9 bases match TRBD1. The CDR3 consists of 18 residues. Per germline, CDR1 SGHRS and CDR2 YFSETQ. The J segment lost 2 bases and the V segment lost 2 bases, leaving 8 bases of the junction unmatched. The CDR3 coding sequence is TGCGCCAGCAGCTTAGGTGGACAGGGGATTACTGGGGCCAACGTCCTGACTTTC. It is translated as CASSLGGQGITGANVLTF.

J is TRBJ1-3 and V is TRBV6-1; D is undetermined. V lost 1 base, J lost 2 bases, and 12 bases lay in between. Germline values: CDR1 MNHNS, CDR2 SASEGT. The CDR3 contains 16 residues. The CDR3 DNA sequence: TGTGCCAGCAGTGAAGGACATCCTACTACTGGAAACACCATATATTTT. Translating it yields CASSEGHPTTGNTIYF.

About this clone: The same CDR3 is also encoded by other DNA sequences in this sample. The chain combines TRBV7-2 with TRBJ2-2; TRBD2 might be the D (5 bases). Looked up from germline, CDR1 is SGHTA and CDR2 is FQGNSA. V lost 1 base to trimming and J lost 2 bases, with 8 bases between them. CDR3 size: 15 residues. CDR3 sequence: CASSLGRGNTGELFF. CDR3 DNA: TGTGCCAGCAGCTTAGGTCGGGGAAACACCGGGGAGCTGTTTTTT.

The chain joins TRBV6-5 to TRBJ1-5, with 10 bases lining up with TRBD1. V dropped 4 bases and J dropped 2; count of bases not matched to a gene: 5. There are 16 residues in the CDR3. Germline CDR1 reads MNHEY; CDR2 reads SVGAGI. The CDR3 sequence is CASSSRGQGGNQPQHF. The CDR3 DNA is TGTGCCAGCAGTTCCCGCGGACAGGGGGGCAATCAGCCCCAGCATTTT.

The chain is built from TRBV7-2 and TRBJ1-1; D possibly corresponds to TRBD1 (6 bases). In germline, CDR1 is SGHTA, CDR2 FQGNSA. Trimming removed 5 bases from V and 0 bases from J, with 16 bases in between. CDR3 length: 16 residues. CDR3 sequence (DNA): TGTGCCAGCAGCCGGCTACAGGGATTCATGAACACTGAAGCTTTCTTT. Protein product: CASSRLQGFMNTEAFF.

J is TRBJ1-1 and V is TRBV5-1; no reliable D call. Germline loops: CDR1 SGHRS, CDR2 YFSETQ. The CDR3 has 13 residues. The V end was cut by 2 bases, the J end by 6 bases, with 11 bases between. The CDR3 DNA sequence: TGCGCCAGCAGCTTTACTCATGAGGCTGAAGCTTTCTTT. Its protein is CASSFTHEAEAFF.

The gene calls are TRBV7-9 and TRBJ1-3, with 7 bases identical to TRBD1. There are 15 residues in the CDR3. J gave up 1 base and V 5 bases, and 5 bases lay outside the gene matches. Germline lookup yields CDR1 SEHNR and CDR2 FQNEAQ (reference sequence). The CDR3 reads CASSDTGVSGNTIYF. The CDR3 DNA reads TGTGCCAGCAGCGATACAGGGGTGTCTGGAAACACCATATATTTT. The entire variable domain, with the rest obtained from reference TRBV7-9 and TRBJ1-3, is as follows: DTGVSQNPRHKITKRGQNVTFRCDPISEHNRLYWYRQTLGQGPEFLTYFQNEAQLEKSRLLSDRFSAERPKGSFSTLEIQRTEQGDSAMYLCASSDTGVSGNTIYFGEGSWLTVV.

The chain links TRBV9 to TRBJ2-1, with TRBD1 identical over 10 bases. The germline gives CDR1 SGDLS, CDR2 YYNGEE. With V trimmed by 1 base and J by 6 bases, 7 bases remained unmatched. This CDR3 is built from 16 residues. As DNA, the CDR3 is TGTGCCAGCAGCGTACCCGGGACAGGGGCCACCAATGAGCAGTTCTTC. It yields the protein CASSVPGTGATNEQFF.

In its sample, this clone was seen once. CDR3 sequence: CASSRLISTDTQYF. The CDR3 DNA sequence: TGTGCCAGCAGCCGGCTAATCAGCACAGATACGCAGTATTTT. The rearrangement uses TRBV11-2 and TRBJ2-3; D not resolved. V lost 5 bases to trimming and J lost 0 bases, with 9 bases between them. The germline V gene encodes CDR1 SGHAT and CDR2 FQNNGV. The CDR3 runs 14 residues.

The V and J genes are TRBV28 and TRBJ2-1, with TRBD2 as a possible D gene (5 bases). Trimming stripped 3 bases from V and 12 bases from J, with 21 bases between. The CDR3 consists of 15 residues. Germline V gene data show CDR1 as MDHEN and CDR2 as SYDVKM. CDR3 sequence reads: CASSFFPGSHIGQFF. CDR3 bases: TGTGCCAGCAGTTTTTTCCCGGGAAGCCACATCGGGCAGTTCTTC.

This chain uses TRBV5-6 with TRBJ2-7; possible D gene TRBD1, 5 bases. The CDR3 length is 14 residues. V lost 0 bases to trimming and J lost 6 bases, with 13 bases between them. Germline CDR1 is SGHDT and CDR2 is YYEEEE. CDR3 sequence (DNA): TGTGCCAGCAGCTTGGGCCGCAGGGTCGGCGAGCAGTACTTC. This sequence encodes CASSLGRRVGEQYF.

The rearrangement joins TRBV30 to TRBJ2-1; tentatively, D is TRBD1 (5 bases). The CDR3 is made up of 13 amino acids. Germline assignment: CDR1 GTSNPN and CDR2 SVGIG (reference sequence). Deletions cut 5 bases from V and 8 bases from J, with 16 bases between. The CDR3 here is CAWSARQGDEQFF. For the CDR3, the DNA is TGTGCCTGGTCCGCACGGCAAGGGGATGAGCAGTTCTTC.

The genes are TRBV28 and TRBJ1-6, with D possibly TRBD1 on 5 matching bases. The germline V and J ends were trimmed by 11 bases and 7 bases, with 15 bases remaining between them. This CDR3 has 13 residues. Looked up from germline, CDR1 is MDHEN and CDR2 is SYDVKM. The CDR3 reads CAGSLGGNSPLHF. The CDR3, as DNA: TGTGCCGGATCCCTCGGGGGAAATTCACCCCTCCACTTT.

The chain is built from TRBV15 and TRBJ1-1; D is unclear. This CDR3 region has 15 residues. Germline V gives CDR1 LNHNV, CDR2 YYDKDF (reference sequence). Deletions cut 0 bases from V and 0 bases from J, with 8 bases between. Here the CDR3 DNA reads TGTGCCACCAGCAGAGATGGACGGGTGAACACTGAAGCTTTCTTT. As protein: CATSRDGRVNTEAFF.

The V call is TRBV5-6, the J call TRBJ2-5; 8 bases agree with TRBD2. This CDR3 spans 13 amino acids. V trimming: 4 bases; J trimming: 4 bases; junction bases outside the gene matches: 3. Germline values: CDR1 SGHDT, CDR2 YYEEEE. CDR3 sequence: CASSGLAGETQYF. The CDR3 coding sequence is TGTGCCAGCAGCGGGCTAGCGGGAGAGACCCAGTACTTC.

This chain joins TRBV4-1 and TRBJ2-5; D unresolved. V dropped 3 bases and J dropped 5 bases, with 7 bases sitting between them. CDR3 length equals 12 residues. Germline values: CDR1 MGHRA, CDR2 YSYEKL. The CDR3 sequence: CASSHLFETQYF. Written as DNA, the CDR3 is TGCGCCAGCAGCCATTTGTTTGAGACCCAGTACTTC.